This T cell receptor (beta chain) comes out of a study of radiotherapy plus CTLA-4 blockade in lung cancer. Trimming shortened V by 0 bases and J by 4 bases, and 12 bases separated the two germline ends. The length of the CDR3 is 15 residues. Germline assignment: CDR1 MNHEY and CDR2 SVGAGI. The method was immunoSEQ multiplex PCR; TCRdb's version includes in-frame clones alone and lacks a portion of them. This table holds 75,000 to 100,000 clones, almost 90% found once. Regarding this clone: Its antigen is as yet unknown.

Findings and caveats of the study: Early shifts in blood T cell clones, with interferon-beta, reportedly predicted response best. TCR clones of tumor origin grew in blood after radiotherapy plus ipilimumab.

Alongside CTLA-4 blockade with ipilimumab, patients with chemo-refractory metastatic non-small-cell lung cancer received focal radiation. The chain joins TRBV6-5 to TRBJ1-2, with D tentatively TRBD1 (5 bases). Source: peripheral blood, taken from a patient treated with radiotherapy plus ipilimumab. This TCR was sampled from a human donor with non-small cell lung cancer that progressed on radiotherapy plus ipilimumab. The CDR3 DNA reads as TGTGCCAGCAGTTACTCTAGGGACGCGAGCTATGGCTACACCTTC. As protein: CASSYSRDASYGYTF.